This TCR beta chain emerged from a study of blood T cells in healthy people across ages. General study findings and limits: Naive CD4+ cell counts and diversity both ran higher in long-lived than in aged donors.

PBMCs, at least 7 million per sample, were isolated. The second PCR ran about 6 to 12 cycles with a sample-barcoded 5' primer and J-beta primers. TCRdb used MiXCR to reprocess the 5' RACE reads, holding one entry per CDR3 protein. The data show under 850,000 distinct CDR3 sequences, about 37% seen once. In germline, CDR1 is SGHTA, CDR2 FQGNSA. The CDR3 has 15 amino acids. In regard to this clonotype: Its antigen remains unknown.

What was sequenced was blood. The V call is TRBV7-2, the J call TRBJ2-5; 9 bases fit TRBD1. TRBJ2-7 matches the DNA end more closely, so the J call is doubtful. The clonotype comes from a man between 18 and 35 years old in good health. The CDR3, as DNA: TGTGCCAGCAGCTTCGACAGGGGGGGCTTCAACGAGCAGTACTTC. Protein: CASSFDRGGFNEQYF.